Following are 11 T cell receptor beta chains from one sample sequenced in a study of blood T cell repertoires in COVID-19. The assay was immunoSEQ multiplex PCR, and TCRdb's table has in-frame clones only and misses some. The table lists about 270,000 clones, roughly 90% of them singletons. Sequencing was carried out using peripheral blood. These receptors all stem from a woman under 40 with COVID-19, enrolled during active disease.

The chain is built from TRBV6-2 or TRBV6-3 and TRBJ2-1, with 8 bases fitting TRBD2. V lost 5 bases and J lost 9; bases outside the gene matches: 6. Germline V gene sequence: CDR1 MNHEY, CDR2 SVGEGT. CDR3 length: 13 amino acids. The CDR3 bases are TGTGCCAGCAGTCTCGGGGGGGCGATTGAGCAGTTCTTC. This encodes CASSLGGAIEQFF.

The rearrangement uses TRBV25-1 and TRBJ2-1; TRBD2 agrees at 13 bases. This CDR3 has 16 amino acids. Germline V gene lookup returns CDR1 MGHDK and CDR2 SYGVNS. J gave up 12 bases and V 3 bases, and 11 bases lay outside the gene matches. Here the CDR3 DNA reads TGTGCCAGCAGTGACGAGACTAGCGGGGGGCCCATGGTGCAGTTCTTC. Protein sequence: CASSDETSGGPMVQFF.

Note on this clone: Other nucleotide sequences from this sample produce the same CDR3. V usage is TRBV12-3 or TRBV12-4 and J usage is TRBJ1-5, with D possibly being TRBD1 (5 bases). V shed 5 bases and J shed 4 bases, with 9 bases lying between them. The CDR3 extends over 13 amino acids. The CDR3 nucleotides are TGTGCCAGCAGTCTTCAGGGTAATCAGCCCCAGCATTTT. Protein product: CASSLQGNQPQHF.

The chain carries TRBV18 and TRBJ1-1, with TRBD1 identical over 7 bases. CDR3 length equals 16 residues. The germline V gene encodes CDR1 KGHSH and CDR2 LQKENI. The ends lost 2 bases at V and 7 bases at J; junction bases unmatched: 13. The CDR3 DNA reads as TGTGCCAGCTCACCATCGGCAGGGGGAGGCAGGGGTGAAGCTTTCTTT. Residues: CASSPSAGGGRGEAFF.

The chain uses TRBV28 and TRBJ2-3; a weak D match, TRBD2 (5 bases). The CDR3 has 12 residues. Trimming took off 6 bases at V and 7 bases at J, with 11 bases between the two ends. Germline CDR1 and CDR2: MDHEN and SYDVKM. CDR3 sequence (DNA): TGTGCCAGCAGCCCACTAGGGAATACGCAGTATTTT. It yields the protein CASSPLGNTQYF.

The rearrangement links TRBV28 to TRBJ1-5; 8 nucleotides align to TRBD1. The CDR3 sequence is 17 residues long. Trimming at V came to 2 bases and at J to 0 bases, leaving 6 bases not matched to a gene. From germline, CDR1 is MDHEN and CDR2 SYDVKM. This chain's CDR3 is CASSLKTGAYSNQPQHF. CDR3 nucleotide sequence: TGTGCCAGCAGTTTAAAGACAGGGGCCTATAGCAATCAGCCCCAGCATTTT.

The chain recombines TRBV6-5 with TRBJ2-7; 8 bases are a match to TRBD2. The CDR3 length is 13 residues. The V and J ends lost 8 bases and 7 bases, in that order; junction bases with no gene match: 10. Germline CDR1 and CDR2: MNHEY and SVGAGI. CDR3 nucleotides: TGTGCCAGCCGGGAGGGCCTGGGGAAGGAGCAGTACTTC. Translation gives CASREGLGKEQYF.

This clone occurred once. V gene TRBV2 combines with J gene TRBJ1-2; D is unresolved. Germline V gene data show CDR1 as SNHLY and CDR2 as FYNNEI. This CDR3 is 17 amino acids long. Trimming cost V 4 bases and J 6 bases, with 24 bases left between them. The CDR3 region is CASSVPPLGSGFHGYTF. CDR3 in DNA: TGTGCCAGCAGTGTCCCTCCACTTGGCTCCGGGTTCCATGGCTACACCTTC.

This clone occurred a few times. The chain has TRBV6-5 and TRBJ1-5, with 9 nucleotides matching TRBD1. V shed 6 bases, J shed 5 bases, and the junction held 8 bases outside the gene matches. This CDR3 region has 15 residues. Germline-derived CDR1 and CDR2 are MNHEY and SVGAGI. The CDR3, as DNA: TGTGCCAGCAGCCGCTGGACAGGGGCGGATCAGCCCCAGCATTTT. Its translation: CASSRWTGADQPQHF.

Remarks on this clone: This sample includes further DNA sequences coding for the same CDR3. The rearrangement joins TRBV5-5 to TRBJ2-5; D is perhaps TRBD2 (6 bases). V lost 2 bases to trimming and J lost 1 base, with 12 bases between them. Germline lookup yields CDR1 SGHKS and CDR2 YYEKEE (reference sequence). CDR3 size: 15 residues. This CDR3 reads CASSLGGRRQETQYF. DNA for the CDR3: TGTGCCAGCAGCTTAGGAGGGCGACGCCAAGAGACCCAGTACTTC.

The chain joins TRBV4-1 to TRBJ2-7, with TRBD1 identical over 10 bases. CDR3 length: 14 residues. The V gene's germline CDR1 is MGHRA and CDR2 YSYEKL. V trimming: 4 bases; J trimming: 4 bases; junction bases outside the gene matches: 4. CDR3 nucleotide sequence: TGCGCCAGCAGCCTGGACAGGGGGGAATACGAGCAGTACTTC. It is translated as CASSLDRGEYEQYF.